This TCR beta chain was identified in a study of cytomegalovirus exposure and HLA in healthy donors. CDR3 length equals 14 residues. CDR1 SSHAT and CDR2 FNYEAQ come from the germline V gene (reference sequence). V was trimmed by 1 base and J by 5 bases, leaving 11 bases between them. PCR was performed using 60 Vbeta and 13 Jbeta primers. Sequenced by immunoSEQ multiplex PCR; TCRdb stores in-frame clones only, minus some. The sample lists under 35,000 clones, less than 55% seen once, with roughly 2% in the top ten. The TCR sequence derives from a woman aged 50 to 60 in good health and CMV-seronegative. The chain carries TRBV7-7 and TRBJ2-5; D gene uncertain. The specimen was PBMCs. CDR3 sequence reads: CASSLGAERETQYF. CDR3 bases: TGTGCCAGCAGCTTAGGAGCTGAGAGGGAGACCCAGTACTTC.